The sequence of this T cell receptor beta chain was determined in a study of cytomegalovirus exposure and HLA in healthy donors. The CDR3 covers 15 residues. Germline values: CDR1 MNHNS, CDR2 SASEGT. Trimming shortened V by 5 bases and J by 1 base, and 14 bases separated the two germline ends. PCR employed 60 Vbeta and 13 Jbeta primers. TCRdb's table, derived via immunoSEQ multiplex PCR, lists solely in-frame clones and lacks some. The sample has 65,000 to 70,000 clones; about 70% are singletons. The TCR was taken from a woman aged 30 to 39 in good health and CMV-seronegative. This chain uses TRBV6-1 with TRBJ1-1; D is undetermined. The sample was PBMCs. Here the CDR3 reads CASSSASGGNTEAFF. In DNA form, the CDR3 reads TGTGCCAGCAGTTCCGCCTCCGGAGGGAACACTGAAGCTTTCTTT.